This T cell receptor beta chain appears in the sequencing data of a study of T cells expressing NK-cell markers. Turning to the study itself: It was sorted CD3+CD56-NKG2C+, CD3+CD56+NKG2C- and CD3+CD56+NKG2C+ T cells that provided the TCR beta repertoires.

Details on this clonotype: Antigen specificity is unknown.

General study results and limits: Dominant NKG2C+ clonotypes in roughly 6 donors made up about 1.0-8% of CD8+ T cells.

This CDR3 spans 19 amino acids. Libraries used 5'RACE template switching adding universal primer site and UMIs. After re-calling the 5' RACE reads, TCRdb lists one entry per CDR3 protein, DNA absent. The listing records under 600,000 distinct CDR3 sequences. The rearrangement links TRBV21-1 to TRBJ2-1; TCRdb lists TRBD2, though no DNA is available to test this call. TRBV21-1 is designated a pseudogene. The specimen sequenced was blood T cells: a sorted CD56 or NKG2C T cell subset, CD4+ or CD8+ T cells, or bulk PBMC T cells (not recorded which). The clonotype comes from a woman aged 50 to 65 in good health. CDR3 residues: CASSRDGLAGGSSYNEQFF.